The 3 T cell receptor beta chains listed next were all sequenced from one sample in a study of CD8 T cells in Susac syndrome. Random hexamers were used to reverse transcribe 0.5 to 1 ug of RNA. TCRdb redid the calling of the immunoSEQ multiplex PCR reads with MiXCR, one entry per CDR3 protein. The sample yields approximately 130,000 distinct CDR3 sequences, approximately 94% seen once. Sequencing was carried out using CD4+ T cells from PBMCs. Source of these receptors: a human donor in good health.

The J gene is TRBJ1-6, the V gene TRBV28; D gene uncertain. CDR3 length equals 15 residues. Trimming stripped 1 base from V and 8 bases from J, with 12 bases between. Germline lookup yields CDR1 MDHEN and CDR2 SYDVKM. The CDR3 protein is CASSLYPVGYSPLHF. CDR3 DNA: TGTGCCAGCAGTTTATACCCAGTAGGGTATTCACCCCTCCACTTT.

The rearrangement links TRBV4-3 to TRBJ2-5, with 7 bases fitting TRBD1. Per germline, CDR1 LGHNA and CDR2 YSLEER. V was clipped by 1 base and J by 5 bases; unmatched bases: 7. The CDR3 has 15 amino acids. The CDR3 DNA reads as TGCGCCAGCAGCCAAGGGGTAGGGGGCTTTGAGACCCAGTACTTC. Its protein product is CASSQGVGGFETQYF.

The rearrangement uses TRBV9 and TRBJ1-3; 7 nucleotides agree with TRBD1. This CDR3 region has 17 residues. The V gene end was trimmed by 3 bases and the J gene end by 0 bases; junction bases not matched to a gene: 9. CDR1 SGDLS and CDR2 YYNGEE come from the germline V gene. CDR3 sequence: CASSGKGTASSGNTIYF. CDR3 nucleotides: TGTGCCAGCAGCGGAAAAGGGACAGCGAGCTCTGGAAACACCATATATTTT. Full variable domain (rest looked up from reference TRBV9 and TRBJ1-3): DSGVTQTPKHLITATGQRVTLRCSPRSGDLSVYWYQQSLDQGLQFLIQYYNGEERAKGNILERFSAQQFPDLHSELNLSSLELGDSALYFCASSGKGTASSGNTIYFGEGSWLTVV.